This T cell receptor (beta chain) was sequenced for a study of T-cell reconstitution after alpha-beta-depleted transplantation in children. The TCRbeta library incorporated unique molecular identifiers. One entry per CDR3 protein, called by TCRdb with MiXCR from the PCR reads. Of 500,000 to 600,000 distinct CDR3 sequences detected, approximately 20% appear once; the ten largest clones hold over 3%. V was trimmed by 4 bases and J by 5 bases, leaving 15 bases between them. This CDR3 has 15 residues. Per germline, CDR1 SGHNT and CDR2 YENEEA. The starting material was PBMCs from the stem cell graft donor, obtained from the stem cell graft. The chain employs TRBV11-3 and TRBJ2-1; D remains ambiguous. The receptor's source is a human donor who donated a stem cell graft to a child with acute lymphoblastic leukemia. CDR3 sequence (DNA): TGTGCCAGCAGCTCCCACTTCCGACCGAACAATGAGCAGTTCTTC. As protein: CASSSHFRPNNEQFF.